Listed here are 23 T cell receptor beta chains from one sample, sequenced in a study of blood T cells in healthy people across ages. A sample-barcoded 5' primer and a J-beta primer mix were used in a second PCR of roughly 7 to 12 cycles. One entry per CDR3 protein, called by TCRdb with MiXCR from the 5' RACE reads. The sample records about 1,400,000 distinct CDR3 sequences, about 43% being singletons. Material for sequencing was blood. These receptors originate from a woman between 18 and 29 years old in good health.

The chain couples TRBV6-5 to TRBJ2-5; tentatively, D is TRBD2 (5 bases). V was clipped by 4 bases and J by 11 bases, with 17 bases between them. CDR1 MNHEY and CDR2 SVGAGI come from the germline V gene. There are 13 residues in the CDR3. CDR3 loop: CASSLRAFYKQYF. The CDR3 DNA sequence: TGTGCCAGCAGTTTGAGGGCTTTCTACAAGCAGTACTTC.

This chain joins TRBV3-1 and TRBJ2-4; D is tentatively TRBD1 or TRBD2 (6 bases each). The closer fit of TRBJ2-5 to the DNA end suggests the J call may be wrong. The germline gives CDR1 LGHDT, CDR2 YNNKEL (reference sequence). The CDR3 runs 16 residues. As DNA, the CDR3 is TGTGCCAGCAGCCCTGAGGGGGTGGGGGGTGAGGAGACCCAGTACTTC. Amino acid sequence: CASSPEGVGGEETQYF.

This clonotype occurred once. The gene calls are TRBV18 and TRBJ1-1; possibly TRBD1 for D (5 bases). This CDR3 is built from 15 residues. Trimming pared 3 bases from V and 0 bases from J, leaving 11 bases between. CDR1 is KGHSH and CDR2 is LQKENI in the germline V gene. Written as DNA, the CDR3 is TGTGCCAGCTCACCCGCTGGGACCGTGAACACTGAAGCTTTCTTT. This gives the protein CASSPAGTVNTEAFF. The whole variable domain, remainder taken from reference TRBV18 and TRBJ1-1, is NAGVMQNPRHLVRRRGQEARLRCSPMKGHSHVYWYRQLPEEGLKFMVYLQKENIIDESGMPKERFSAEFPKEGPSILRIQQVVRGDSAAYFCASSPAGTVNTEAFFGQGTRLTVV.

The chain couples TRBV7-9 to TRBJ1-2; no clear D gene. The CDR3 is 14 residues long. V was trimmed by 5 bases and J by 4 bases, leaving 14 bases between them. Per germline, CDR1 SEHNR and CDR2 FQNEAQ (reference sequence). The DNA for the CDR3 is TGTGCCAGCAGCCAAAACGGGAACGGCTATGGCTACACCTTC. This codes for CASSQNGNGYGYTF.

This clonotype was seen a handful of times. This rearrangement joins TRBV29-1 to TRBJ2-7; tentatively, D is TRBD1 or TRBD2 (5 bases each). Germline V lookup: CDR1 SQVTM, CDR2 ANQGSEA. V dropped 7 bases and J dropped 3 bases, with 16 bases sitting between them. The CDR3 consists of 13 residues. This chain's CDR3 is CSASRGQVYEQYF. The CDR3 nucleotides are TGCAGCGCCTCGAGGGGCCAAGTCTACGAGCAGTACTTC.

The V and J genes are TRBV11-2 and TRBJ2-7, with 7 bases aligning to TRBD2. Germline CDR1 is SGHAT and CDR2 is FQNNGV. Trimming at V came to 1 base and at J to 2 bases, leaving 14 bases not matched to a gene. CDR3 size: 18 residues. This CDR3 reads CASSLGAPVGGSTYEQYF. The CDR3 DNA follows: TGTGCCAGCAGCTTAGGAGCCCCAGTCGGGGGGAGCACCTACGAGCAGTACTTC.

The V gene is TRBV7-2, the J gene TRBJ1-1; possibly TRBD1 for D (5 bases). This CDR3 is built from 14 residues. Trimming took off 1 base at V and 4 bases at J, with 10 bases between the two ends. Germline loops: CDR1 SGHTA, CDR2 FQGNSA. This chain's CDR3 is CASSLDNGATEAFF. Here the CDR3 DNA reads TGTGCCAGCAGCTTAGATAACGGGGCCACTGAAGCTTTCTTT.

CDR3 coding DNA: TGTGCCAGCAGTTACTCGGCAGGGAGAGGGGCCTACGAGCAGTACTTC. Residues: CASSYSAGRGAYEQYF. This chain uses TRBV6-6 with TRBJ2-7; D may correspond to TRBD1 or TRBD2 (5 bases each). The CDR3 loop spans 16 amino acids. V lost 0 bases and J 2 bases, leaving 14 bases between the germline ends. The germline gives CDR1 MNHNY, CDR2 SVGAGI (reference sequence).

This clonotype was seen a handful of times. The V gene is TRBV12-3 or TRBV12-4, the J gene TRBJ1-6; no clear D. With 4 bases removed from V and 10 bases from J, the gap between germline ends came to 5 bases. CDR3 length: 11 residues. The CDR3 spells CASSSESPLHF. Written as DNA, the CDR3 is TGTGCCAGCAGTTCGGAGTCACCCCTCCACTTT.

This sequence joins TRBV10-3 and TRBJ2-7; D might be TRBD2 (5 bases). V was cut by 6 bases and J by 1 base, with 10 bases left in between. This CDR3 spans 13 amino acids. Germline V gene sequence: CDR1 ENHRY, CDR2 SYGVKD. The CDR3 sequence: CAIRLAGSYEQYF. DNA of the CDR3: TGTGCCATCAGGTTGGCGGGTTCCTACGAGCAGTACTTC.

For this clonotype: The junction differs from germline at one of its ends, possibly a read error. The chain joins TRBV27 to TRBJ2-7; D gene uncertain. This CDR3 is 13 amino acids long. CDR1 MNHEY and CDR2 SMNVEV come from the germline V gene (reference sequence). In DNA, the CDR3 is TGTGCCAGCAGTGTATCCTTCCTCTACGAGCAGTACTTC. It is translated as CASSVSFLYEQYF.

This clonotype has at least ten counts. The CDR3 protein is CASSLASGSSYEQYF. The CDR3 DNA follows: TGCGCCAGCAGCTTGGCTAGCGGGAGCTCCTACGAGCAGTACTTC. This rearrangement joins TRBV5-1 to TRBJ2-7; 10 bases align to TRBD2. This CDR3 contains 15 residues. The V gene's germline CDR1 is SGHRS and CDR2 YFSETQ. V gave up 0 bases and J gave up 0 bases; unmatched junction bases: 0.

The chain has TRBV20-1 and TRBJ2-3, with 14 bases aligning to TRBD2. The CDR3 is 18 residues long. After removal of 3 bases from V and 3 bases from J, the junction contained 11 bases not matched to a gene. The germline V gene encodes CDR1 DFQATT and CDR2 SNEGSKA (reference sequence). The CDR3 protein is CSASNPLTSGRGTDTQYF. The CDR3 nucleotides are TGCAGTGCTAGTAACCCGTTGACTAGCGGGAGGGGAACAGATACGCAGTATTTT.

The V gene is TRBV29-1, the J gene TRBJ1-1, with D maybe TRBD1 (6 bases). Trimming took 4 bases from V and 2 from J, leaving 14 bases between them. The CDR3 spans 14 residues. From germline, CDR1 is SQVTM and CDR2 ANQGSEA. In DNA, the CDR3 is TGCAGCGTTGGGGGGGCAGGGCGAAACACTGAAGCTTTCTTT. Its translation is CSVGGAGRNTEAFF.

This rearrangement joins TRBV27 to TRBJ2-7, with a weak D call TRBD1 (6 bases). CDR1 and CDR2 (germline): MNHEY, SMNVEV (reference sequence). This CDR3 spans 17 amino acids. V was shortened by 4 bases and J by 7 bases, with 26 bases between the two germline ends. CDR3 coding DNA: TGTGCCAGCAGTTCCCAACCGAACAGGGCGCCCTACAATGAGCAGTACTTC. The encoded protein is CASSSQPNRAPYNEQYF.

The sample holds a few counts of this clonotype. The chain joins TRBV10-3 to TRBJ1-6; D remains ambiguous. V lost 2 bases, J lost 11 bases, and 7 bases lay in between. The CDR3 spans 12 residues. Germline CDR1 ENHRY, CDR2 SYGVKD. CDR3 protein: CAISEGDPPLHF. The CDR3 region has the DNA TGTGCCATCAGTGAGGGTGATCCACCCCTCCACTTT.

The gene calls are TRBV30 and TRBJ1-2; 8 positions match TRBD1. V was clipped by 5 bases and J by 8 bases; unmatched bases: 4. The length of the CDR3 is 11 residues. Germline CDR1 reads GTSNPN; CDR2 reads SVGIG (reference sequence). The CDR3 sequence is CAWDRGGGYTF. CDR3 sequence (DNA): TGTGCCTGGGACAGGGGAGGAGGCTACACCTTC.

Only a few counts were recorded for this clonotype. V is TRBV20-1 and J is TRBJ1-4; D is undetermined. Germline V gene lookup returns CDR1 DFQATT and CDR2 SNEGSKA (reference sequence). The CDR3 is made up of 11 amino acids. Trimming cost V 3 bases and J 6 bases, with 5 bases left between them. CDR3 coding DNA: TGCAGTGCTAGGCGCGATGAAAAACTGTTTTTT. It is translated as CSARRDEKLFF.

CDR3 protein: CSVRGDGTDTQYF. CDR3 nucleotides: TGCAGCGTCAGAGGGGACGGCACAGATACGCAGTATTTT. The V call is TRBV29-1, the J call TRBJ2-3; the D call may be TRBD1 or TRBD2 (5 bases each). This CDR3 region has 13 residues. V lost 6 bases, J lost 1 base, and 11 bases lay in between. Germline values: CDR1 SQVTM, CDR2 ANQGSEA.

The chain recombines TRBV7-9 with TRBJ1-1; D is uncertain. Germline V gene sequence: CDR1 SEHNR, CDR2 FQNEAQ (reference sequence). CDR3 length: 15 amino acids. Trimming took off 5 bases at V and 3 bases at J, with 16 bases between the two ends. CDR3 region: CASSPSGFVDTEAFF. The CDR3 DNA follows: TGTGCCAGCAGCCCGTCGGGGTTTGTGGACACTGAAGCTTTCTTT.

This chain uses TRBV12-3 or TRBV12-4 with TRBJ2-7; D possibly corresponds to TRBD1 (6 bases). V gave up 2 bases and J gave up 0 bases, with 14 bases separating them. The CDR3 loop spans 16 amino acids. The CDR3 here is CASSLSWGQNSYEQYF. The DNA of the CDR3 is TGTGCCAGCAGTTTATCATGGGGGCAGAACTCCTACGAGCAGTACTTC.

This clonotype was recorded once. The V gene is TRBV2, the J gene TRBJ2-5, with 14 positions matching TRBD2. CDR1 SNHLY and CDR2 FYNNEI come from the germline V gene. With V trimmed by 6 bases and J by 5 bases, 17 bases remained unmatched. This CDR3 region has 19 residues. CDR3 DNA: TGTGCCAGCAGGCAAATCCCGGGGACTAGCGGGAGATCGTGGGAGACCCAGTACTTC. Protein: CASRQIPGTSGRSWETQYF.

J is TRBJ2-5 and V is TRBV29-1; D is uncertain. V shed 5 bases and J shed 2 bases, with 12 bases lying between them. This CDR3 is 13 amino acids long. Per the germline V gene, CDR1 is SQVTM and CDR2 is ANQGSEA. CDR3 in DNA: TGCAGCGTTTATCCCGACGGTCAAGAGACCCAGTACTTC. This gives the protein CSVYPDGQETQYF.